These 32 T cell receptor beta chains were sequenced from one sample in a study of shared clonotypes between healthy human individuals. TCRdb keeps only in-frame clones here, not all; method: immunoSEQ multiplex PCR. Of roughly 550,000 clones listed, over 95% are singletons. The naive CD8 population came from CD45RO-negative cells selected for CCR7, without terminally differentiated effector memory CD45RA+ cells. Sequencing was performed on naive CD8+ T cells sorted from blood. These TCRs come from a woman aged 30 to 39 in good health.

The chain couples TRBV6-1 to TRBJ2-1, with 10 bases aligning to TRBD2. Germline V gives CDR1 MNHNS, CDR2 SASEGT. This CDR3 is 15 amino acids long. The ends lost 4 bases at V and 8 bases at J; junction bases unmatched: 8. The CDR3 DNA follows: TGTGCCAGCAGTGTTCCTAGCGGGAGTGTTGATGAGCAGTTCTTC. Protein sequence: CASSVPSGSVDEQFF.

This chain links TRBV21-1 with TRBJ1-5. TRBV21-1 is a pseudogene segment. CDR3 size: 14 residues. CDR3: CASSHRAMDQPQHF. DNA of the CDR3: TGTGCCAGCAGCCACCGGGCCATGGATCAGCCCCAGCATTTT.

CDR3 in DNA: TGTGCCACCAACCAACTGGACAGGGCGGGCACTGAAGCTTTCTTT. Translating it yields CATNQLDRAGTEAFF. The chain carries TRBV2 and TRBJ1-1; 8 bases map to TRBD1. The CDR3 runs 15 residues. V trimming: 10 bases; J trimming: 4 bases; junction bases outside the gene matches: 14. Germline V gene lookup returns CDR1 SNHLY and CDR2 FYNNEI. The full variable domain, completed using reference TRBV2 and TRBJ1-1, is EPEVTQTPSHQVTQMGQEVILRCVPISNHLYFYWYRQILGQKVEFLVSFYNNEISEKSEIFDDQFSVERPDGSNFTLKIRSTKLEDSAMYFCATNQLDRAGTEAFFGQGTRLTVV.

Notes on this clone: At the DNA level, this CDR3 is encoded by other sequences in the same sample as well. The chain uses TRBV4-1 and TRBJ2-3, with no clear D. The CDR3 contains 16 residues. The germline V gene has CDR1 MGHRA and CDR2 YSYEKL. Trimming took 0 bases from V and 3 from J, leaving 13 bases between them. Written as DNA, the CDR3 is TGCGCCAGCAGCCAAGAAACTTCCCCGTCGACAGATACGCAGTATTTT. As protein: CASSQETSPSTDTQYF.

The J gene is TRBJ2-5, the V gene TRBV4-2; 7 nucleotides agree with TRBD2. J lost 2 bases, V lost 2 bases, and 2 bases had no gene match. The CDR3 length is 14 residues. Germline CDR1 and CDR2: LGHNA and YNFKEQ. CDR3 region: CASSQPSGQETQYF. The CDR3 DNA follows: TGTGCCAGCAGCCAACCTAGCGGTCAAGAGACCCAGTACTTC.

The chain carries TRBV5-6 and TRBJ1-1; D possibly corresponds to TRBD1 (5 bases). The germline gives CDR1 SGHDT, CDR2 YYEEEE. V was clipped by 4 bases and J by 0 bases, with 16 bases between them. The CDR3 runs to 16 residues. CDR3 in amino acids: CASSRGSGALNTEAFF. In DNA, the CDR3 is TGTGCCAGCAGCCGGGGCAGCGGAGCCTTGAACACTGAAGCTTTCTTT. The full variable domain, its missing parts supplied by reference TRBV5-6 and TRBJ1-1, is DAGVTQSPTHLIKTRGQQVTLRCSPKSGHDTVSWYQQALGQGPQFIFQYYEEEERQRGNFPDRFSGHQFPNYSSELNVNALLLGDSALYLCASSRGSGALNTEAFFGQGTRLTVV.

J is TRBJ1-2 and V is TRBV10-1, with no clear D. CDR3 length equals 12 residues. Germline V gene data show CDR1 as WNHNN and CDR2 as SYGVQD (reference sequence). Trimming removed 2 bases at V and 10 bases at J, with 11 bases between. For the CDR3, the DNA is TGCGCCAGCAGTGAGCCGGGGATGAACTACACCTTC. It is translated as CASSEPGMNYTF.

V gene TRBV29-1 combines with J gene TRBJ2-7; D may match TRBD1 or TRBD2 (5 bases each). V lost 4 bases to trimming and J lost 6 bases, with 13 bases between them. The CDR3 has 12 amino acids. CDR1 is SQVTM and CDR2 is ANQGSEA in the germline V gene. The CDR3 here is CSVVVGTGEQYF. Here the CDR3 DNA reads TGCAGCGTTGTAGTAGGGACGGGCGAGCAGTACTTC.

J is TRBJ2-3 and V is TRBV2; no definite D call. The germline gives CDR1 SNHLY, CDR2 FYNNEI. The length of the CDR3 is 16 residues. V lost 2 bases, J lost 2 bases, and 14 bases lay in between. CDR3 DNA sequence: TGTGCCAGCAGTGAACCTGATTCGGAATACACAGATACGCAGTATTTT. Translation gives CASSEPDSEYTDTQYF.

The V gene is TRBV6-5, the J gene TRBJ2-3; a weak D match, TRBD1 (6 bases). This CDR3 region has 14 residues. Per germline, CDR1 MNHEY and CDR2 SVGAGI. Trimming took 6 bases from V and 2 from J, leaving 12 bases between them. The CDR3 sequence is CASSWTASTDTQYF. CDR3 coding DNA: TGTGCCAGCAGCTGGACAGCGTCCACAGATACGCAGTATTTT.

This clone was recorded only once. The CDR3 here is CASSSIKGEAYEQYF. CDR3 coding DNA: TGTGCCAGCAGCTCTATCAAAGGGGAGGCCTACGAGCAGTACTTC. The V and J genes are TRBV5-4 and TRBJ2-7; a possible D gene is TRBD2 (6 bases). Germline V gives CDR1 SGHNT, CDR2 YYREEE (reference sequence). V was trimmed by 3 bases and J by 2 bases, leaving 15 bases between them. This CDR3 region has 15 residues.

The CDR3 protein is CASSALAGGQDTQYF. In DNA form, the CDR3 reads TGTGCCAGCAGCGCCCTAGCGGGAGGGCAAGATACGCAGTATTTT. The chain carries TRBV9 and TRBJ2-3; 12 nucleotides line up with TRBD2. Per the germline V gene, CDR1 is SGDLS and CDR2 is YYNGEE. The CDR3 length is 15 residues. V was clipped by 3 bases and J by 5 bases; unmatched bases: 4.

This chain joins TRBV11-2 and TRBJ2-1; D ambiguous. CDR1 SGHAT and CDR2 FQNNGV come from the germline V gene. The CDR3 contains 15 residues. Trimming cost V 0 bases and J 5 bases, with 11 bases left between them. DNA for the CDR3: TGTGCCAGCAGCTTAGAGCGGCATCCCAACAATGAGCAGTTCTTC. Translation: CASSLERHPNNEQFF.

This clone was detected once. The CDR3 loop reads CASNSLAGVSYNEQFF. The CDR3, as DNA: TGTGCCAGCAATAGCCTTGCGGGAGTTTCCTACAATGAGCAGTTCTTC. This chain connects TRBV27 to TRBJ2-1; 7 bases map to TRBD2. The CDR3 extends over 16 amino acids. V lost 7 bases to trimming and J lost 1 base; unmatched junction nucleotides: 10. Germline CDR1 is MNHEY and CDR2 is SMNVEV (reference sequence).

The gene calls are TRBV6-1 and TRBJ2-2, with D unclear. Trimming stripped 2 bases from V and 5 bases from J, with 12 bases between. The germline CDR1 and CDR2 sequences are MNHNS and SASEGT. The CDR3 spans 15 residues. CDR3 DNA sequence: TGTGCCAGCAGTGAACTGGGTGACGGGACCGGGGAGCTGTTTTTT. Translation: CASSELGDGTGELFF.

J is TRBJ2-3 and V is TRBV28, with TRBD1 matching over 7 bases. The V gene's germline CDR1 is MDHEN and CDR2 SYDVKM. The CDR3 sequence is 17 residues long. With 5 bases clipped from V and 0 bases from J, the junction kept 11 bases outside the gene matches. The CDR3 DNA reads TGTGCCAGCAGTATCACGACAGGGAAACATAGCACAGATACGCAGTATTTT. Encoded protein: CASSITTGKHSTDTQYF. The entire variable domain, with the rest obtained from reference TRBV28 and TRBJ2-3, is as follows: DVKVTQSSRYLVKRTGEKVFLECVQDMDHENMFWYRQDPGLGLRLIYFSYDVKMKEKGDIPEGYSVSREKKERFSLILESASTNQTSMYLCASSITTGKHSTDTQYFGPGTRLTVL.

The gene calls are TRBV2 and TRBJ2-3; D call uncertain. The V end was cut by 2 bases, the J end by 6 bases, with 3 bases between. CDR1 SNHLY and CDR2 FYNNEI come from the germline V gene. The CDR3 covers 11 residues. The CDR3: CASSEPDTQYF. Here the CDR3 DNA reads TGTGCCAGCAGTGAACCGGATACGCAGTATTTT. Using reference TRBV2 and TRBJ2-3 for the parts outside the CDR3, the full variable domain is EPEVTQTPSHQVTQMGQEVILRCVPISNHLYFYWYRQILGQKVEFLVSFYNNEISEKSEIFDDQFSVERPDGSNFTLKIRSTKLEDSAMYFCASSEPDTQYFGPGTRLTVL.

The chain carries TRBV9 and TRBJ2-3, with a possible D match to TRBD1 (5 bases). The V gene's germline CDR1 is SGDLS and CDR2 YYNGEE. V lost 0 bases and J 1 base, leaving 12 bases between the germline ends. This CDR3 comprises 16 residues. In nucleotides, the CDR3 is TGTGCCAGCAGCGTAGGGGGCGGTGGGGGCACAGATACGCAGTATTTT. Translating it yields CASSVGGGGGTDTQYF.

V usage is TRBV7-9 and J usage is TRBJ1-3; D is unclear. The CDR3 is made up of 12 amino acids. The V gene's germline CDR1 is SEHNR and CDR2 FQNEAQ (reference sequence). V lost 8 bases and J 3 bases, leaving 8 bases between the germline ends. CDR3 region: CASAGVGNTIYF. The CDR3 DNA reads TGTGCCAGCGCCGGTGTTGGAAACACCATATATTTT. The full variable domain, with the rest looked up from reference TRBV7-9 and TRBJ1-3, is DTGVSQNPRHKITKRGQNVTFRCDPISEHNRLYWYRQTLGQGPEFLTYFQNEAQLEKSRLLSDRFSAERPKGSFSTLEIQRTEQGDSAMYLCASAGVGNTIYFGEGSWLTVV.

This clone was found once. The chain recombines TRBV5-8 with TRBJ1-2; D not resolved. Germline lookup yields CDR1 SGHTS and CDR2 YDEGEE. There are 13 residues in the CDR3. V was pared by 1 base and J by 8 bases, with 12 bases between. The CDR3 reads CASSLNVVLGYTF. In DNA, the CDR3 is TGTGCCAGCAGCTTGAATGTTGTCTTGGGCTACACCTTC.

V and J are TRBV28 and TRBJ2-5; D is possibly TRBD1 or TRBD2 (5 bases each). The V end was cut by 1 base, the J end by 9 bases, with 15 bases between. This CDR3 is 14 amino acids long. The germline gives CDR1 MDHEN, CDR2 SYDVKM. DNA for the CDR3: TGTGCCAGCAGTTTATTCCGGGGACCTTTGGCCCAGTACTTC. Protein sequence: CASSLFRGPLAQYF.

The rearrangement joins TRBV30 to TRBJ2-5; D gene uncertain. CDR1 GTSNPN and CDR2 SVGIG come from the germline V gene (reference sequence). V lost 0 bases and J 3 bases, leaving 11 bases between the germline ends. CDR3 length: 14 residues. The CDR3 loop is CAWSVQSREETQYF. CDR3 in DNA: TGTGCCTGGAGTGTACAATCCAGAGAAGAGACCCAGTACTTC.

The chain joins TRBV2 to TRBJ2-1, with 9 bases aligning to TRBD2. Germline assignment: CDR1 SNHLY and CDR2 FYNNEI. This CDR3 has 15 amino acids. J lost 4 bases, V lost 6 bases, and 7 bases had no gene match. As DNA, the CDR3 is TGTGCCAGCAGGGCCTCTAGCGGGGCATACAATGAGCAGTTCTTC. This translates into CASRASSGAYNEQFF.

J is TRBJ2-7 and V is TRBV13, with D possibly matching TRBD1 (6 bases). Looked up from germline, CDR1 is PRHDT and CDR2 is FYEKMQ (reference sequence). CDR3 length: 14 amino acids. Trimming shortened V by 4 bases and J by 1 base, and 11 bases separated the two germline ends. CDR3 coding DNA: TGTGCCAGCAGCTCCGGCGGACAGTCCTACGAGCAGTACTTC. Its translation is CASSSGGQSYEQYF.

The chain joins TRBV11-3 to TRBJ1-2, with TRBD1 matching 9 bases. With 7 bases clipped from V and 2 bases from J, the junction kept 17 bases outside the gene matches. Germline V gives CDR1 SGHNT, CDR2 YENEEA. This CDR3 has 18 amino acids. The CDR3 sequence: CASTEPYGTGHGNYGYTF. The CDR3, as DNA: TGTGCCAGCACCGAACCCTACGGGACAGGGCACGGGAACTATGGCTACACCTTC.

J is TRBJ2-1 and V is TRBV29-1; D gene ambiguous. The CDR3 consists of 13 residues. V lost 6 bases, J lost 4 bases, and 13 bases lay in between. Germline V lookup: CDR1 SQVTM, CDR2 ANQGSEA. The CDR3 spells CSVLDNFYNEQFF. CDR3 bases: TGCAGCGTCCTCGATAATTTTTACAATGAGCAGTTCTTC.

V gene TRBV27 combines with J gene TRBJ2-5; TRBD1 matches at 9 bases. The J call may be incorrect, as the DNA end agrees better with TRBJ2-7. CDR3 length: 16 residues. From germline, CDR1 is MNHEY and CDR2 SMNVEV (reference sequence). The CDR3 protein is CASRPNLGTGLYEQYF. The DNA of the CDR3 is TGTGCCAGCAGGCCAAACCTCGGGACAGGGTTATACGAGCAGTACTTC.

V gene TRBV19 combines with J gene TRBJ1-5; D gene ambiguous. The CDR3 sequence is 13 residues long. V lost 0 bases and J lost 7, with 7 bases in between. CDR1 LNHDA and CDR2 SQIVND come from the germline V gene (reference sequence). Here the CDR3 reads CASSIDLEQPQHF. The CDR3 nucleotides read TGTGCCAGTAGTATAGATCTGGAGCAGCCCCAGCATTTT.

V is TRBV6-5 and J is TRBJ1-1, with TRBD1 identical over 7 bases. Trimming at V came to 4 bases and at J to 5 bases, leaving 10 bases not matched to a gene. This CDR3 contains 15 residues. CDR1 and CDR2 from the germline V gene are MNHEY and SVGAGI. CDR3 in DNA: TGTGCCAGCAGTTTTACAGGGGAGGTGGGGACTGAAGCTTTCTTT. Translated, it gives CASSFTGEVGTEAFF.

This clone was detected only once. The chain recombines TRBV9 with TRBJ1-2; 7 bases are shared with TRBD1. CDR3 length equals 15 residues. CDR1 and CDR2 from the germline V gene are SGDLS and YYNGEE. The V gene end was trimmed by 3 bases and the J gene end by 2 bases; junction bases not matched to a gene: 7. The CDR3 loop reads CASSGGTALNYGYTF. CDR3 nucleotides: TGTGCCAGCAGCGGGGGGACAGCACTCAACTATGGCTACACCTTC.

The sample holds one count of this clone. The V gene is TRBV11-2, the J gene TRBJ2-7; D gene ambiguous. This CDR3 comprises 15 residues. Trimming stripped 0 bases from V and 0 bases from J, with 9 bases between. Germline-derived CDR1 and CDR2 are SGHAT and FQNNGV. The CDR3 region has the DNA TGTGCCAGCAGCTTAGATCCGGGCAGCTCCTACGAGCAGTACTTC. This codes for CASSLDPGSSYEQYF.

The gene calls are TRBV7-8 and TRBJ1-2, with a tentative D call TRBD1 (5 bases). Germline-derived CDR1 and CDR2 are SGHVS and FQNEAQ. CDR3 size: 14 residues. V was trimmed by 3 bases and J by 3 bases, leaving 11 bases between them. The CDR3 DNA sequence: TGTGCCAGCAGCTTTGGGGAGGGGTACTATGGCTACACCTTC. Residues: CASSFGEGYYGYTF.